This TCR beta chain was retrieved from a study of regulatory T cells in long-lasting Graves disease. Arm-PCR of CDR3 regions and iRepertoire HTBI primers were used to build TCR beta libraries. TCRdb reprocessed the multiplex PCR reads with MiXCR, giving one entry per CDR3 protein. The sample contains under 500,000 distinct CDR3 sequences, less than 25% of which appear only once. The study, taken as a whole, reports: Persistent disease preferred TRBV28, TRBJ1-2 and TRBJ2-5. With some 2,700 shared public clonotypes, persistent patients exceeded new patients, who shared roughly 920. Since the sample size was small, accuracy may have been reduced.

Deletions cut 1 base from V and 5 bases from J, with 8 bases between. Germline V gene sequence: CDR1 SNHLY, CDR2 FYNNEI. The length of the CDR3 is 13 residues. This clonotype showed up many times. Its antigen is unknown. Time point denoted: persistent/refractory GD, antithyroid drugs over 5 years with positive TRAb. RNA from PBMCs was the source of the TCR library. The TCR was taken from a female donor with Graves disease. The specimen was peripheral blood mononuclear cells (PBMCs), collected when the disease was refractory, from a patient treated with antithyroid drugs. V and J are TRBV2 and TRBJ2-5; no clear D. The CDR3 bases are TGTGCCAGCAGTGAAGGGCCCATGGAGACCCAGTACTTC. The encoded protein is CASSEGPMETQYF.